This T cell receptor (beta chain) comes out of a study of CD8+ T cells in alopecia areata (dated by TCRdb to the late 2010s). Regarding the research as a whole: The treated patients, all with moderate-to-severe alopecia areata, were enrolled in an open-label pilot trial of oral tofacitinib given at 5 to 10 mg twice daily. Scalp clonality was compared across normal scalp (n=4), patchy alopecia areata scalp (n=8), and alopecia totalis/universalis scalp (n=8). RNA came from the PAXgene miRNA kit for fixed scalp, the miRNeasy kit for PBMCs, and the RNeasy kit for mouse skin. In humans, TCRbeta sequencing was performed on scalp tissue and on sorted CD4+ and CD8+ peripheral blood T cells from healthy controls and from patients with patchy or totalis/universalis alopecia areata. Tofacitinib was administered for 6 to 18 months, and 6 months of follow-up off drug were then conducted to assess delayed response and recurrence. Tofacitinib-treated patients had biopsies at baseline and at 4 and 24 weeks of treatment, with a later scalp biopsy in several patients. immunoSEQ multiplex PCR using 35 Vbeta forward primers and 13 Jbeta reverse primers was used to amplify TCRbeta CDR3 regions. The SALT score, which quantifies the percentage of affected scalp surface area, was used to measure disease severity in treated patients. To study T cell clonal expansion in alopecia areata, the researchers applied high-throughput TCRbeta sequencing to both the C3H/HeJ mouse model and human patients. The investigation overall reported the following: Many expanded lesional clones were found to persist in scalp and blood during tofacitinib treatment, and relapse after treatment cessation may be partly explained by this persistence. Because the treated cohort was small and included a single nonresponder, larger studies are needed to assess links between baseline CD8+ expansion and response. Compared with normal scalp, lesional scalp had higher clonality and more expanded CD8+ clones, particularly in alopecia totalis/universalis, a pattern that suggests antigenic drive. Scalp clonality and the number of expanded CD8+ clones among the top 100 scalp clones were significantly decreased by tofacitinib. Scalp TCR repertoire analysis is complicated because resident alphabeta T cells in normal human skin are also sequenced, whereas mouse skin is dominated by gammadelta T cells. Compared with mice, TCR sequences shared between patients were less clear, possibly partly because of HLA diversity across the patient population.

The CDR3 goes from the cysteine to the phenylalanine over 15 residues. Only CDR3 DNA remains: 45 bases, in frame from the first base. V loses 6 bases, J loses 3 bases, and the germline ends lie 15 bases apart. Sequences MNHNY (CDR1) and SVGAGI (CDR2) are obtained from the germline V gene (reference sequence). Remarks on this clone: It has no known antigen specificity. One base away there is no much larger clone; base qualities are not given.

The library was generated by the immunoSEQ multiplex PCR assay. To provide template for TCR sequencing, every sample had RNA extracted and reverse transcribed into cDNA. First-strand cDNA was synthesized with SuperScript III using a 2:1 mix of oligo-dT and random hexamers. Amplification bias was assessed with a synthetic immune receptor repertoire, and residual bias was removed computationally. In the paper's pipeline: Raw reads were preprocessed for error removal, and CDR3 was defined according to IMGT conventions as running from the conserved cysteine to phenylalanine. Clonality was computed by normalizing Shannon entropy by log2 of the number of productive unique TCRs and subtracting the result from 1. Whether each scalp clone was CD4 or CD8 was inferred by checking scalp TCRbeta sequences against the CD4 and CD8 repertoires from sorted blood. Held by TCRdb, this immuneACCESS table contains in-frame sequences only and omits some clones. Under half of the omission traces to an unresolved V gene where checked; the cause of the rest is unknown. That table furnishes V, J and clone size, whereas the DNA furnished D and trimming. The sample yields a few hundred thousand clones; approximately 40% were counted once. The top ten clonotypes cover approximately 2.4% of the sample.

The treatment or condition label, read with the paper, signifies: oral pan-JAK inhibitor, 5-10 mg twice daily. From alopecia areata patients, peripheral blood was collected along with lesional scalp punch biopsies. PBMCs were separated by density centrifugation and stained for CD3, CD4 and CD8, after which CD4+ and CD8+ T cells were sorted on a FACSAria. Source: CD4+ T cells sorted from blood, taken around week 37, from a patient treated with tofacitinib. The clonotype originates from a human donor with alopecia areata. The rearranged chain carries TRBV6-6 and TRBJ2-1; the D region possibly corresponds to TRBD2 (6 bases align). The DNA sequence is as follows: TGTGCCAGCAGCCGCGGGGAGGTTAGCTACAATGAGCAGTTCTTC. The translation is CASSRGEVSYNEQFF.